The 24 T cell receptor beta chains below were found in one sample sequenced in a study of T cell repertoires in cytomegalovirus infection. TCRdb called the reads again in MiXCR, with one record for every CDR3 protein. The sample consists of about 180,000 distinct CDR3 sequences, approximately 15% of them appearing once. The source material was PBMCs. All receptors come from a human donor in good health (CMV status not recorded). Some clones in this sample may be carry-over from other donors' samples.

The chain is built from TRBV29-1 and TRBJ1-2; D unclear. V was trimmed by 6 bases and J by 6 bases, leaving 11 bases between them. This CDR3 region has 11 residues. The germline gives CDR1 SQVTM, CDR2 ANQGSEA. In nucleotides, the CDR3 is TGCAGCGTCCCCGGACCTGATGGCTACACCTTC. Translating it yields CSVPGPDGYTF.

This clonotype occurred many times. The chain carries TRBV7-2 and TRBJ2-1; TRBD2 matches at 10 bases. V lost 5 bases and J lost 2; bases outside the gene matches: 18. Germline CDR1 SGHTA, CDR2 FQGNSA. The length of the CDR3 is 20 residues. The CDR3 sequence is CASSLDPLAGFGVPYNEQFF. The CDR3 nucleotides are TGTGCCAGCAGCCTTGACCCACTAGCGGGGTTCGGAGTCCCCTACAATGAGCAGTTCTTC.

This clonotype was recorded at least ten times. The rearrangement uses TRBV7-2 and TRBJ1-2, with 12 bases identical to TRBD1. The CDR3 sequence is 17 residues long. The V and J ends lost 1 base and 3 bases, in that order; junction bases with no gene match: 6. Germline-derived CDR1 and CDR2 are SGHTA and FQGNSA. CDR3 nucleotides: TGTGCCAGCAGCTTAGGGGACAGGGGGCGTTCGCACTATGGCTACACCTTC. Residues: CASSLGDRGRSHYGYTF.

This clonotype was observed many times. The chain is built from TRBV19 and TRBJ1-2, with D unclear. Trimming took off 4 bases at V and 0 bases at J, with 15 bases between the two ends. Germline values: CDR1 LNHDA, CDR2 SQIVND (reference sequence). This CDR3 is 16 amino acids long. CDR3 sequence (DNA): TGTGCCAGTAGTACGTTGGGAGGAAAATCTAACTATGGCTACACCTTC. Translated: CASSTLGGKSNYGYTF.

At least ten counts were recorded for this clonotype. This rearrangement joins TRBV12-5 to TRBJ1-2, with D possibly matching TRBD1 (5 bases). Germline V CDR1 and CDR2: LGHNT, FRNRAP. The CDR3 consists of 15 residues. V was trimmed by 0 bases and J by 4 bases, leaving 12 bases between them. CDR3 nucleotide sequence: TGTGCTAGTGGTTTGGTTAGAGGGGTGGTCTATGGCTACACCTTC. Its translation is CASGLVRGVVYGYTF.

The chain couples TRBV15 to TRBJ1-2; D is uncertain. The CDR3 contains 12 residues. The germline V and J ends were trimmed by 5 bases and 8 bases, with 12 bases remaining between them. Germline V gene sequence: CDR1 LNHNV, CDR2 YYDKDF (reference sequence). CDR3 loop: CATSSPWAGYTF. CDR3 nucleotides: TGTGCCACCAGCTCACCCTGGGCGGGCTACACCTTC.

This clonotype was seen at least ten times. This rearrangement joins TRBV6-1 to TRBJ2-1, with D possibly being TRBD1 or TRBD2 (5 bases each). The germline V and J ends were trimmed by 11 bases and 4 bases, with 18 bases remaining between them. CDR1 and CDR2 (germline): MNHNS, SASEGT. The CDR3 covers 14 residues. CDR3 DNA: TGTGCCGGAAGTCGGGGACCCCCTTACAATGAGCAGTTCTTC. It is translated as CAGSRGPPYNEQFF.

The gene calls are TRBV6-6 and TRBJ2-6; unclear D gene. V lost 7 bases and J lost 3, with 16 bases in between. The CDR3 covers 16 residues. Germline CDR1 is MNHNY and CDR2 is SVGAGI (reference sequence). CDR3 nucleotide sequence: TGTGCCAGCATTTTCACTCTTGGGGTTGGGGCCAACGTCCTGACTTTC. It specifies CASIFTLGVGANVLTF.

This chain uses TRBV13 with TRBJ2-7, with unresolved D. The CDR3 consists of 14 residues. Germline CDR1 PRHDT, CDR2 FYEKMQ (reference sequence). The germline V and J ends were trimmed by 7 bases and 6 bases, with 19 bases remaining between them. CDR3 in DNA: TGTGCCAGCACCTCTCAGGCTGAGAGTGGCGAGCAGTACTTC. It codes for CASTSQAESGEQYF.

This clonotype was found a few times. Here the CDR3 reads CASSSTRANYGYTF. The DNA for the CDR3 is TGTGCCAGCAGTTCCACTAGAGCCAACTATGGCTACACCTTC. The chain is built from TRBV28 and TRBJ1-2; D remains ambiguous. This CDR3 is built from 14 residues. V was pared by 4 bases and J by 2 bases, with 11 bases between. Germline assignment: CDR1 MDHEN and CDR2 SYDVKM.

Ten or more counts support this clonotype. The DNA of the CDR3 is TGTGCCAGCAGCCTTTCCGGGACAGGAGTCATTTATGGCTACACCTTC. Protein sequence: CASSLSGTGVIYGYTF. The chain recombines TRBV4-2 with TRBJ1-2; 8 bases agree with TRBD1. Germline-derived CDR1 and CDR2 are LGHNA and YNFKEQ. V dropped 4 bases and J dropped 5; count of bases not matched to a gene: 12. The length of the CDR3 is 16 residues.

The V call is TRBV28, the J call TRBJ2-5; D gene unclear. Germline CDR1 is MDHEN and CDR2 is SYDVKM. The length of the CDR3 is 14 residues. V was trimmed by 5 bases and J by 5 bases, leaving 15 bases between them. CDR3 region: CASSPRRVFETQYF. The CDR3 DNA reads as TGTGCCAGCAGTCCCCGACGGGTTTTTGAGACCCAGTACTTC.

This clonotype was detected once. Just one base apart from a much larger clone, this may be a read error. This chain links TRBV7-4 with TRBJ2-3; tentatively, D is TRBD1 or TRBD2 (5 bases each). The CDR3 covers 13 residues. CDR1 and CDR2 from the germline V gene are SGHVT and SQSDAQ. CDR3: CASSLGPTDTQSF. In DNA form, the CDR3 reads TGTGCCAGCAGCTTGGGACCCACAGATACGCAGTCTTTT.

The rearrangement joins TRBV11-1 to TRBJ1-1, with no clear D. The CDR3 totals 13 residues. Per germline, CDR1 SGHAT and CDR2 FQDESV (reference sequence). Between the trimmed V and J ends, which lost 5 bases and 1 base, there was a span of 8 bases. DNA of the CDR3: TGTGCCAGCAGCCAAACAAGGAACACTGAAGCTTTCTTT. It is translated as CASSQTRNTEAFF.

This clonotype showed up many times. The chain is built from TRBV6-2 or TRBV6-3 and TRBJ2-5; 12 nucleotides agree with TRBD2. CDR3 length: 15 residues. The germline gives CDR1 MNHEY, CDR2 SVGEGT. V shed 7 bases and J 4 bases; nucleotides not matched to a gene: 7. The CDR3 loop reads CASTRGLAGSETQYF. The DNA for the CDR3 is TGTGCCAGCACCCGCGGACTAGCGGGATCAGAGACCCAGTACTTC.

There are many counts of this clonotype. The chain employs TRBV11-2 and TRBJ2-1; no firm D call. This CDR3 contains 15 residues. Germline V CDR1 and CDR2: SGHAT, FQNNGV. The V gene lost 4 bases and the J gene lost 8 bases, with 18 bases spanning the gap. DNA for the CDR3: TGTGCCAGCAGCTCCGGGCGGTCCCGCTGGGATGAGCAGTTCTTC. As protein: CASSSGRSRWDEQFF.

The sample holds many counts of this clonotype. V gene TRBV6-5 combines with J gene TRBJ2-3; D may correspond to TRBD1 or TRBD2 (5 bases each). V dropped 2 bases and J dropped 3 bases, with 21 bases sitting between them. Germline V gene data show CDR1 as MNHEY and CDR2 as SVGAGI. The CDR3 loop spans 18 amino acids. The CDR3 DNA follows: TGTGCCAGCAGTTACCTCGACGGGACCACCGTAAATACAGATACGCAGTATTTT. It codes for CASSYLDGTTVNTDTQYF.

The rearrangement links TRBV5-1 to TRBJ2-1; D remains ambiguous. Trimming removed 6 bases from V and 6 bases from J, with 7 bases in between. CDR3 length: 11 residues. Germline loops: CDR1 SGHRS, CDR2 YFSETQ. The CDR3 coding sequence is TGCGCCAGCACGGCGCTCAATGAGCAGTTCTTC. Residues: CASTALNEQFF.

Notes on this clonotype: This may stem from a read error, because a much larger clone lies one nucleotide away. J is TRBJ1-1 and V is TRBV6-2 or TRBV6-3; unclear D gene. Germline CDR1 and CDR2: MNHEY and SVGEGT. The CDR3 contains 13 residues. CDR3 DNA sequence: TGTGCCAGCAGTTACGTGGAGGGAACTGAAGCTTGCTTT. Protein product: CASSYVEGTEACF.

In this sample, this clonotype turned up a few times. This rearrangement joins TRBV27 to TRBJ1-1; 9 bases agree with TRBD1. V trimming: 7 bases; J trimming: 5 bases; junction bases outside the gene matches: 8. Per germline, CDR1 MNHEY and CDR2 SMNVEV (reference sequence). The CDR3 spans 14 residues. The CDR3 is CASKLQGALTEAFF. In DNA form, the CDR3 reads TGTGCCAGCAAGCTACAGGGGGCGTTAACTGAAGCTTTCTTT.

To note about this clonotype: This could be a read error, since a much larger clone is one nucleotide away. The V call is TRBV10-3, the J call TRBJ2-7; D unclear. The CDR3 consists of 16 residues. Germline V CDR1 and CDR2: ENHRY, SYGVKD. The DNA for the CDR3 is TGTGTCATCAGTGTAAATGGGCCAAAGCCGTCCTACGAGCAGTACTTC. Its protein product is CVISVNGPKPSYEQYF.

The chain uses TRBV28 and TRBJ2-1; perhaps TRBD2 as D (6 bases). The germline V gene encodes CDR1 MDHEN and CDR2 SYDVKM. Trimming took 5 bases from V and 4 from J, leaving 12 bases between them. The CDR3 consists of 14 residues. The CDR3 DNA reads TGTGCCAGCAGTCCTAGCGTGACTTACAATGAGCAGTTCTTC. Its protein product is CASSPSVTYNEQFF. Based on the CDR3 plus reference TRBV28 and TRBJ2-1, the full variable domain is DVKVTQSSRYLVKRTGEKVFLECVQDMDHENMFWYRQDPGLGLRLIYFSYDVKMKEKGDIPEGYSVSREKKERFSLILESASTNQTSMYLCASSPSVTYNEQFFGPGTRLTVL.

This clonotype came up many times. The V gene is TRBV5-6, the J gene TRBJ2-7, with D maybe TRBD1 (6 bases). The V and J ends lost 10 bases and 0 bases respectively, with 23 bases between them. This CDR3 has 16 residues. Germline V gives CDR1 SGHDT, CDR2 YYEEEE. CDR3 DNA sequence: TGTGCCGCAGCGAGGGGTTCAGACAGGAGCTCCTACGAGCAGTACTTC. It encodes CAAARGSDRSSYEQYF.

The rearrangement links TRBV19 to TRBJ2-1, with D hard to call. The germline gives CDR1 LNHDA, CDR2 SQIVND (reference sequence). This CDR3 region has 15 residues. V lost 1 base to trimming and J lost 2 bases, with 9 bases between them. Written as DNA, the CDR3 is TGTGCCAGTAGTATAGTTGACGGCCCCTACAATGAGCAGTTCTTC. Its translation: CASSIVDGPYNEQFF.